This is a list of T cell receptor beta chains from one sample in a study of cytomegalovirus exposure and HLA in healthy donors. The assay was immunoSEQ multiplex PCR, and TCRdb's table has in-frame clones only and misses some. Its clone listing holds more than 55,000 clones. Specimen: PBMCs. The origin of the receptors is a middle-aged woman in good health and CMV-seropositive. Each CDR3 is given with its conserved first and last residue. Fields, in order: J gene, V gene, D gene, CDR3 DNA, CDR3 protein. A D gene is named only where the DNA matches it firmly.

TRBJ2-4	TRBV2	TRBD2	TGTGCCAGCAGTGTAGATAGCGGGGTTCAGTACTTC	CASSVDSGVQYF
TRBJ2-1	TRBV30	TRBD1	TGTGCCTGGAGGCTGACAGGGGGGTTCAATGAGCAGTTCTTC	CAWRLTGGFNEQFF
TRBJ2-7	TRBV4-1	TRBD1	TGCGCCAGCAGCCAACCGGGACAGGGGCAAAAGGCCCAGAACGAGCAGTACTTC	CASSQPGQGQKAQNEQYF
TRBJ2-1	TRBV5-4	TRBD2	TGTGCCAGCAGCTTGGCAAGCGGGGGGTACAATGAGCAGTTCTTC	CASSLASGGYNEQFF
TRBJ2-7	TRBV19	NA	TGTGCCAGTAGAGCTCCGGGGACAAGCTCCTACGAGCAGTACTTC	CASRAPGTSSYEQYF
TRBJ1-4	TRBV5-1	TRBD1	TGCGCCAGCAGCTCGGGACAGTCTAATGAAAAACTGTTTTTT	CASSSGQSNEKLFF
TRBJ1-2	TRBV7-8	TRBD1	TGTGCCAGCAGCCGAAACACCCCGGGACAGGGTTTTGGCTACACCTTC	CASSRNTPGQGFGYTF
TRBJ1-1	TRBV5-1	NA	TGCGCCAGCAGCTCCTACGGGAACACTGAAGCTTTCTTT	CASSSYGNTEAFF
TRBJ2-3	TRBV4-1	TRBD2	TGCGCCAGCAGCCAAGACGGGGGGGGTAGCACAGATACGCAGTATTTT	CASSQDGGGSTDTQYF
TRBJ2-7	TRBV29-1	TRBD1	TGCAGCGTCGTTGGGGGACAGTCCTACGAGCAGTACTTC	CSVVGGQSYEQYF
TRBJ1-5	TRBV28	NA	TGTGCCAGCAGTCCACGGGGGGGGGTGGTGAACCAGCCCCAGCATTTT	CASSPRGGVVNQPQHF
TRBJ2-7	TRBV10-3	NA	TGTGCCATCAGTCCCGGAGGAGGCAGCGAGCAGTACTTC	CAISPGGGSEQYF
TRBJ1-4	TRBV6-6	TRBD1	TGTGCCAGCAGTTACTTCTCCGGGACAGTTAATGAAAAACTGTTTTTT	CASSYFSGTVNEKLFF
TRBJ1-3	TRBV20-1	NA	TGCAGTGCCTGGACAGGAAACACCATATATTTT	CSAWTGNTIYF
TRBJ2-5	TRBV7-2	TRBD2	TGTGCCAGCAGCTTAGATATAGGCGGGGGGCTAGAGACCCAGTACTTC	CASSLDIGGGLETQYF
TRBJ1-3	TRBV9	TRBD1	TGTGCCAGCAGCGTAGGGACAGGCTCCGGAAACACCATATATTTT	CASSVGTGSGNTIYF
TRBJ2-5	TRBV9	TRBD2	TGTGCCAGCAGCGTAGGGGTTCGTCGAGCGGGAGGGCAGGAGACCCAGTACTTC	CASSVGVRRAGGQETQYF
TRBJ2-1	TRBV28	NA	TGTGCCAGCAGTTCATTCAGGCCGCAACCCTACAATGAGCAGTTCTTC	CASSSFRPQPYNEQFF
TRBJ2-6	TRBV4-2	NA	TGTGCCAGCAGCCAACATGTCTCTGGGGCCAACGTCCTGACTTTC	CASSQHVSGANVLTF
TRBJ1-5	TRBV2	TRBD1	TGTGCCAGCAGTGGAGGGACAGGCAGAGATCAGCCCCAGCATTTT	CASSGGTGRDQPQHF
TRBJ1-1	TRBV7-2	NA	TGTGCCAGCAGCTTATCGGGGGATGGCACTGAAGCTTTCTTT	CASSLSGDGTEAFF
TRBJ2-7	TRBV7-9	NA	TGTGCCAGCAGCCCCCAGGGGACCGAGCAGTACTTC	CASSPQGTEQYF
TRBJ2-5	TRBV7-3	TRBD1	TGTGCCAGCAGCGCCACAGGGGGCGAACAAGAGACCCAGTACTTC	CASSATGGEQETQYF
TRBJ2-7	TRBV5-1	TRBD2	TGCGCCAGCAGCTTAACACATACTAGCGGGAGCTACGAGCAGTACTTC	CASSLTHTSGSYEQYF
TRBJ2-7	TRBV5-1	TRBD2	TGCGCCAGCAGCTTACGGACTAGCGGGAGCGACGAGCAGTACTTC	CASSLRTSGSDEQYF
TRBJ1-2	TRBV7-9	NA	TGTGCCAGCAGCCCCTTTCCGGTCTATGGCTACACCTTC	CASSPFPVYGYTF
TRBJ2-7	TRBV27	NA	TGTGCCAGCAGTTTATGGCAGGATCACTACGAGCAGTACTTC	CASSLWQDHYEQYF
TRBJ2-5	TRBV19	NA	TGTGCCACAGGACAATCGAACCAAGAGACCCAGTACTTC	CATGQSNQETQYF
TRBJ2-3	TRBV5-8	NA	TGTGCCAGCAGCACCAGAAGGCAGGGGCTCTTCACAGATACGCAGTATTTT	CASSTRRQGLFTDTQYF
TRBJ1-1	TRBV7-9	NA	TGTGCCAGCAGCTTCGGGGGAGACACTGAAGCTTTCTTT	CASSFGGDTEAFF
TRBJ2-1	TRBV7-9	TRBD2	TGTGCCAGCAGCTTAGTCGGTTCTCTAGCGGTGACCTACAATGAGCAGTTCTTC	CASSLVGSLAVTYNEQFF
TRBJ1-2	TRBV14	TRBD1	TGTGCCAGCAGAAGACAGGGGTGGGATGGCTACACCTTC	CASRRQGWDGYTF
TRBJ2-5	TRBV6-6	TRBD2	TGTGCCAGCTCTACCGGGACTAGCGGGGGCCAGTACTTC	CASSTGTSGGQYF
TRBJ2-7	TRBV11-2	NA	TGTGCCAGCAGCTTACTAACGGAGACCTACGAGCAGTACTTC	CASSLLTETYEQYF
TRBJ1-1	TRBV5-1	NA	TGCGCCAGCAGCTTGGGACCACCGGGGACTGAAGCTTTCTTT	CASSLGPPGTEAFF
TRBJ1-4	TRBV7-9	NA	TGTGCCAGCAGCTTAGGGGGCCTAAATGAAAAACTGTTTTTT	CASSLGGLNEKLFF
TRBJ2-5	TRBV25-1	NA	TGTGCCAGCGGTAGCGGATTACAAGAGACCCAGTACTTC	CASGSGLQETQYF
TRBJ2-5	TRBV25-1	TRBD1	TGTGCCAGCAGTGAATTTCAGGGGGAAGAGACCCAGTACTTC	CASSEFQGEETQYF
TRBJ1-5	TRBV9	NA	TGTGCCAGCAGCGGCCCGGGTGCGGGCAATCAGCCCCAGCATTTT	CASSGPGAGNQPQHF
TRBJ1-2	TRBV5-1	NA	TGCGCCAGCAGCACAGCGGGACCGCCCGCTTATGGCTACACCTTC	CASSTAGPPAYGYTF
TRBJ1-1	TRBV7-9	NA	TGTGCCAGCAGCCAAGGGCCCGGGAGGAACACTGAAGCTTTCTTT	CASSQGPGRNTEAFF
TRBJ1-2	TRBV14	NA	TGTGCCAGCAGCCAATCGGACATTAACTATGGCTACACCTTC	CASSQSDINYGYTF